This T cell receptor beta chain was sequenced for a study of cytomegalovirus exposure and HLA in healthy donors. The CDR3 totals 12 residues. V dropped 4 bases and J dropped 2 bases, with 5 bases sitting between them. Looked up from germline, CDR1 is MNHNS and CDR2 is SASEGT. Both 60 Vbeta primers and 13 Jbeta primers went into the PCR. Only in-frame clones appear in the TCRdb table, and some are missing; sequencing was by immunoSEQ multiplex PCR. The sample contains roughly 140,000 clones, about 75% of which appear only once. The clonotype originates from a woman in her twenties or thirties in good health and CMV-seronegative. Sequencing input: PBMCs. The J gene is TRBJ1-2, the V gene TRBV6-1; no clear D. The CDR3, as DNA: TGTGCCAGCAGTGGGCAGAACTATGGCTACACCTTC. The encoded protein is CASSGQNYGYTF.